This T cell receptor beta chain stems from a study of T cell responses to AZD1222 COVID-19 vaccine. Pooled samples include second doses given at about 4 or 12 weeks. Study-level findings and limits: The study found vaccine-associated CD4 TCRs spanning spike, dominant at 160-218 and 743-854. Spike-specific TCR breadth and depth grew following two AZD1222 doses. Donors, mostly white British, included more females; clonal diversity was possibly underestimated.

Some clones are missing from TCRdb's copy, which holds only in-frame ones; the method was immunoSEQ multiplex PCR. Of over 130,000 clones in the sample, 80% to 95% were seen once. This clone occurred once. Its matching antigen is unknown. Germline assignment: CDR1 LNHDA and CDR2 SQIVND (reference sequence). CDR3 length: 16 residues. V was cut by 3 bases and J by 1 base, with 15 bases left in between. This TCR was sampled from an adult who received the AZD1222 COVID-19 vaccine. The rearrangement joins TRBV19 to TRBJ1-1; D gene unclear. Sequencing was performed on peripheral blood, taken 28 days after the second AZD1222 dose. As DNA, the CDR3 is TGTGCCAGTAGTATGAGTTGGTCCCGGTGGAACACTGAAGCTTTCTTT. Its protein is CASSMSWSRWNTEAFF.